This is a list of T cell receptor beta chains from one sample in a study of spatial heterogeneity in lung cancer. TCRdb reanalysed the 5' RACE reads using MiXCR and keeps one entry per CDR3 protein. This table holds 95,000 to 120,000 distinct CDR3 sequences, less than 14% found once. This specimen consisted of PBMCs, obtained at follow-up. The receptors come from a female donor with early-stage non-small cell lung cancer. CDR3s leave out the opening cysteine and the closing phenylalanine or tryptophan.

V: TRBV11-2; CDR3: ASSFSPVRYNEQF
V: TRBV20-1; CDR3: SARLLAGVREQF
V: TRBV6-2/TRBV6-3; CDR3: ASSYVFGYEQY
V: TRBV7-2; CDR3: ASKSRQGLPWTEAF
V: TRBV5-1; CDR3: ASSLAGTRASHTQY
V: TRBV10-3; CDR3: AISEPGQNYNEQF
V: TRBV5-6; CDR3: ASSLQGAYNEQF
V: TRBV2; CDR3: ASSIRDPSSEAEQF
V: TRBV5-1; CDR3: ASSLDANYEQY
V: TRBV7-8; CDR3: ASSTRQGARDIQY
V: TRBV7-9; CDR3: AIGTGPSYEQY
V: TRBV28; CDR3: ASSPGQRNSPLH
V: TRBV28; CDR3: ASSLVWETQETQY
V: TRBV27; CDR3: ASSPFAGAYNEQF
V: TRBV9; CDR3: ASSTQIDPSPVLH
V: TRBV3-1; CDR3: ASSPLPGLVAPDTQY
V: TRBV3-1; CDR3: ASSQGLTPNEQY
V: TRBV20-1; CDR3: SARQSSGANVLT
V: TRBV12-3/TRBV12-4; CDR3: ASSQSPRGNTIY
V: TRBV7-2; CDR3: ASRQSRLAEIQY
V: TRBV2; CDR3: ASSEGQLKGYGYT
V: TRBV12-3/TRBV12-4; CDR3: ASSFFLLREGGYADTQY
V: TRBV5-1; CDR3: ASSWTGVTEAF
V: TRBV7-2; CDR3: ASSSGSSGTNEQF
V: TRBV5-4; CDR3: ASSDPGPQETQY
V: TRBV7-9; CDR3: ASSSRERSNTEAF
V: TRBV28; CDR3: ASSWTGGSTDTQY
V: TRBV7-4; CDR3: ASSYLEGASTDTQY
V: TRBV7-3; CDR3: ASSRGRDTGELF
V: TRBV7-9; CDR3: ASSLNRPPRGDEAF
V: TRBV12-3/TRBV12-4; CDR3: ASNPRRGYDNEQF
V: TRBV27; CDR3: ASSWSRDRAQPQH
V: TRBV7-9; CDR3: ASSPPFRVSNEQF
V: TRBV2; CDR3: ASSGTDLYNEQF
V: TRBV7-9; CDR3: ASKGRQVEAF